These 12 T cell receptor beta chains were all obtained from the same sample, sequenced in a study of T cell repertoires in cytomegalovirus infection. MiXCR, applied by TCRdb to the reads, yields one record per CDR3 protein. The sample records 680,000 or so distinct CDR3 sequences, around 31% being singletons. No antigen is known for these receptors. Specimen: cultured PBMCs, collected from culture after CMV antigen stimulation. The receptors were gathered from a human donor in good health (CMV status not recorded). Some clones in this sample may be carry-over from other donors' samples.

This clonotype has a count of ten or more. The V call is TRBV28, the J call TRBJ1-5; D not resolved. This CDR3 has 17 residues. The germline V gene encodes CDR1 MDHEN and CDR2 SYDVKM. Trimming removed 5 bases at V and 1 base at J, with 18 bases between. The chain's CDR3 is CASSPLIGWSSNQPQHF. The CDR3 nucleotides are TGTGCCAGCAGTCCACTAATTGGGTGGTCGAGCAATCAGCCCCAGCATTTT.

The CDR3 here is CASSSTNGETQYF. DNA for the CDR3: TGTGCCAGCAGTTCAACCAACGGGGAGACCCAGTACTTC. The chain carries TRBV12-3 or TRBV12-4 and TRBJ2-5; D is undetermined. Trimming removed 4 bases from V and 5 bases from J, with 11 bases in between. This CDR3 has 13 residues.

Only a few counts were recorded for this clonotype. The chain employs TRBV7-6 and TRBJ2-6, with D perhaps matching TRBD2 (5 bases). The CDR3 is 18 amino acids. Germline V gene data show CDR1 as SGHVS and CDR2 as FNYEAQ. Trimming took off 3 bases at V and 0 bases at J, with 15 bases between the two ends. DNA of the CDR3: TGTGCCAGCAGCTTCGGTAGGGCAGGAGGCTCTGGGGCCAACGTCCTGACTTTC. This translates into CASSFGRAGGSGANVLTF.

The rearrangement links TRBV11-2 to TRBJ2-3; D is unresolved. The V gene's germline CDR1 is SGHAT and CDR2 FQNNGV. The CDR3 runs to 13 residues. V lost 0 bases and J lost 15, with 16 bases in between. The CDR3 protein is CASSLDRVAFDYF. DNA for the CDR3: TGTGCCAGCAGCTTAGATCGAGTCGCATTCGACTATTTT. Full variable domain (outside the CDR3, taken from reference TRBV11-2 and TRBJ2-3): EAGVAQSPRYKIIEKRQSVAFWCNPISGHATLYWYQQILGQGPKLLIQFQNNGVVDDSQLPKDRFSAERLKGVDSTLKIQPAKLEDSAVYLCASSLDRVAFDYFGPGTRLTVL.

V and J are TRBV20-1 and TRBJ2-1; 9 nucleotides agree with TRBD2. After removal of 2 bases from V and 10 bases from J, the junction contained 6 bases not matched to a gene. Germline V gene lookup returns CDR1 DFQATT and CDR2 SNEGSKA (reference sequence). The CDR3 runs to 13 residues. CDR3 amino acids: CSARRTSAGEQFF. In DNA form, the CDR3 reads TGCAGTGCTAGACGGACTAGCGCGGGGGAGCAGTTCTTC.

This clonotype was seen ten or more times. The CDR3 is CASSLAELAPSYEQYF. The CDR3 DNA sequence: TGTGCCAGCAGCTTAGCGGAGCTAGCGCCTTCCTACGAGCAGTACTTC. The chain recombines TRBV7-2 with TRBJ2-7, with D perhaps matching TRBD2 (6 bases). The V end was cut by 0 bases, the J end by 1 base, with 13 bases between. Germline V CDR1 and CDR2: SGHTA, FQGNSA. The CDR3 covers 16 residues.

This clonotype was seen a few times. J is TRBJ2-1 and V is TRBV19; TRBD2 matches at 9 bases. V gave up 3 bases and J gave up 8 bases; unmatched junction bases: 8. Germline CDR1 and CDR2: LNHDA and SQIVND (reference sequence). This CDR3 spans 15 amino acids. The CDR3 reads CASSIGLAFGDEQFF. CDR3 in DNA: TGTGCCAGTAGTATTGGACTAGCGTTCGGGGATGAGCAGTTCTTC.

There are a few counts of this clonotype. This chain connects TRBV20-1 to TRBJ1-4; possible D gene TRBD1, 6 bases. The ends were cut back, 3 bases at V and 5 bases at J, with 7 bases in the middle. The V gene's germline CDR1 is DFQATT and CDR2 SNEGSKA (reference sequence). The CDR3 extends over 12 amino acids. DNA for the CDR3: TGCAGTGCTAGGGGGGCAAATGAAAAACTGTTTTTT. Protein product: CSARGANEKLFF.

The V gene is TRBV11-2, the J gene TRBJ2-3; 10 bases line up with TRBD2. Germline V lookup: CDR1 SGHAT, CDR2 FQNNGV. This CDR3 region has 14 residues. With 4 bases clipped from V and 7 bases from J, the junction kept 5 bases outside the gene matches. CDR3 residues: CASSSGLAVNTQYF. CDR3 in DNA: TGTGCCAGCAGCTCAGGACTAGCGGTCAATACGCAGTATTTT. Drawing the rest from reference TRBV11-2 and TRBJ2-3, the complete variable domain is EAGVAQSPRYKIIEKRQSVAFWCNPISGHATLYWYQQILGQGPKLLIQFQNNGVVDDSQLPKDRFSAERLKGVDSTLKIQPAKLEDSAVYLCASSSGLAVNTQYFGPGTRLTVL.

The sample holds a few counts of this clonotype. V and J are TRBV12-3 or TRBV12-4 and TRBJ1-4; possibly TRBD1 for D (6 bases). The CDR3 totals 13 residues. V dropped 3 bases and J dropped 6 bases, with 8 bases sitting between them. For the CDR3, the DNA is TGTGCCAGCAGTTTCAGGGGCGATGAAAAACTGTTTTTT. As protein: CASSFRGDEKLFF.

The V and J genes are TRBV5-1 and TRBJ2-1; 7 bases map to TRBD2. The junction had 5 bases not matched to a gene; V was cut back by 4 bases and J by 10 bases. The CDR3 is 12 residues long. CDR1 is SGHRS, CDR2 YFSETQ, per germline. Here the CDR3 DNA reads TGCGCCAGCAGCCTCGAGCGGGGAGAGCAGTTCTTC. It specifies CASSLERGEQFF.

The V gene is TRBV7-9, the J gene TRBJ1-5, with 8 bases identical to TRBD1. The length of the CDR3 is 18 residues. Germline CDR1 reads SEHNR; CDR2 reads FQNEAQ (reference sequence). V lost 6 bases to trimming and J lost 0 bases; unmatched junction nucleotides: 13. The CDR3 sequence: CASSPGQAPSYSNQPQHF. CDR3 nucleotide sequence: TGTGCCAGCAGTCCGGGACAGGCGCCGTCTTATAGCAATCAGCCCCAGCATTTT. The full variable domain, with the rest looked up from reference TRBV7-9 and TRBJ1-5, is DTGVSQNPRHKITKRGQNVTFRCDPISEHNRLYWYRQTLGQGPEFLTYFQNEAQLEKSRLLSDRFSAERPKGSFSTLEIQRTEQGDSAMYLCASSPGQAPSYSNQPQHFGDGTRLSIL.